Sequencing of this TCR beta chain was carried out in a study of early stage breast cancer tumors. The table came from immunoSEQ multiplex PCR; TCRdb's copy has only in-frame clones and leaves some out. The repertoire holds some 20,000 clones, with about 83% as singletons. CDR3 size: 19 residues. V was clipped by 6 bases and J by 2 bases; unmatched bases: 17. Germline V gene lookup returns CDR1 KGHSH and CDR2 LQKENI. This clonotype originated in a person aged 70 to 80 with breast cancer. The V call is TRBV18, the J call TRBJ2-1, with 9 bases fitting TRBD2. Sequences were obtained from blood. The CDR3 reads CASSSSQISGGLTYNEQFF. The CDR3 DNA is TGTGCCAGCTCGTCCTCCCAAATTAGCGGGGGATTAACCTACAATGAGCAGTTCTTC. Complete variable domain (other parts from reference TRBV18 and TRBJ2-1): NAGVMQNPRHLVRRRGQEARLRCSPMKGHSHVYWYRQLPEEGLKFMVYLQKENIIDESGMPKERFSAEFPKEGPSILRIQQVVRGDSAAYFCASSSSQISGGLTYNEQFFGPGTRLTVL.